The TCR beta chain under discussion was sequenced for a study of OX40 agonist ivuxolimab in advanced cancers. Study-wide background: Patients were treated with ivuxolimab, an agonistic anti-OX40 (CD134) antibody.

CDR1 GTSNPN and CDR2 SVGIG come from the germline V gene (reference sequence). The V end lost 3 bases, the J end lost 4 bases, and 7 bases lay between the germline ends. The CDR3 runs to 12 residues. As concerns this clone: The sample holds other DNA sequences that translate to the same CDR3.

Profiled with immunoSEQ multiplex PCR; TCRdb holds only in-frame clones, not every one. The sample holds some 65,000 clones; 85% are singletons and the top ten take approximately 3.8%. This rearrangement joins TRBV30 to TRBJ1-5; D is possibly TRBD1 (5 bases). The sequenced sample was CD4+ or CD8+ T cells sorted from blood, obtained in a trial of the OX40 agonist ivuxolimab. The TCR originated in an adult with an advanced solid tumor such as melanoma, head and neck, liver or kidney cancer. CDR3 sequence (DNA): TGTGCCTGGAGCGGGGGGAATCAGCCCCAGCATTTT. Translation: CAWSGGNQPQHF.